This T cell receptor beta chain derives from a study of T cell responses to AZD1222 COVID-19 vaccine. The study's findings and limits: Clonal diversity was possibly underestimated; the donors were predominantly white British and more often female. Vaccine-associated CD4 TCRs ranged over spike, dominating at 160-218 and 743-854. In the spike-specific TCR repertoire, nearly half reportedly target unmutated variant regions. No day 14 peak samples; only post-peak repertoires were characterized.

CDR1 SEHNR and CDR2 FQNEAQ come from the germline V gene (reference sequence). The CDR3 runs 15 residues. Germline trimming cut 1 base from V and 8 bases from J; bases unmatched to any gene: 5. Clones were read by immunoSEQ multiplex PCR, and TCRdb kept only the in-frame ones, dropping some. The data show about 55,000 clones, around nine tenths seen once. In the case of this clone: What it recognizes is unknown.

This material consisted of peripheral blood, taken on day 0 of AZD1222 vaccination. J is TRBJ1-4 and V is TRBV7-9, with TRBD1 matching over 9 bases. This receptor was taken from an adult in good health. The CDR3 reads CASSLDTGGAEKLFF. The CDR3 DNA sequence: TGTGCCAGCAGCTTAGATACAGGGGGCGCAGAAAAACTGTTTTTT.